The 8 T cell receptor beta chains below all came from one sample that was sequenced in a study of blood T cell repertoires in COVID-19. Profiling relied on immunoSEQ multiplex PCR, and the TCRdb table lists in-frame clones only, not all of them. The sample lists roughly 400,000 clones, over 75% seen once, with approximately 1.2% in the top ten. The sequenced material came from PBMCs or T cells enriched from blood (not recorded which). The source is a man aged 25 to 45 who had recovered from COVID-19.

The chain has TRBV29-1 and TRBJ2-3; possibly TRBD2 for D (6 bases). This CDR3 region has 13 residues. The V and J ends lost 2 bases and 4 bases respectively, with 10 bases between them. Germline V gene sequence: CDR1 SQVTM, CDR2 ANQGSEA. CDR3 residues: CSVEFGSSDTQYF. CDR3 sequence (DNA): TGCAGCGTTGAATTCGGGAGTTCAGATACGCAGTATTTT.

The CDR3 bases are TGTGCCAGCAGTGAGGGGGTCTCCTCCTACAATGAGCAGTTCTTC. Amino acids: CASSEGVSSYNEQFF. V gene TRBV5-8 combines with J gene TRBJ2-1, with D possibly TRBD1 on 6 matching bases. CDR1 and CDR2 (germline): SGHTS, YDEGEE. V gave up 5 bases and J gave up 0 bases, with 12 bases separating them. The CDR3 covers 15 residues.

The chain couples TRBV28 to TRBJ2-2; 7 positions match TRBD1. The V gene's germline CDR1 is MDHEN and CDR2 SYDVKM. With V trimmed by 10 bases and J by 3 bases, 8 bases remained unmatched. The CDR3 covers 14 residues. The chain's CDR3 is CATLPGQDTGELFF. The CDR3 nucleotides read TGTGCCACCCTCCCCGGACAGGACACCGGGGAGCTGTTTTTT.

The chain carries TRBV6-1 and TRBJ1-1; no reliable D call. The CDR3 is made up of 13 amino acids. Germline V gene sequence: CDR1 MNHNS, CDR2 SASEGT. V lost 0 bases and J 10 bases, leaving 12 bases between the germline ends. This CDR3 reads CASSEAAERRAFF. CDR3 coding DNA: TGTGCCAGCAGTGAAGCGGCGGAAAGGAGAGCTTTCTTT.

The CDR3 here is CASSGTFGIAQYNSPLHF. CDR3 DNA sequence: TGTGCCAGCAGTGGGACTTTCGGAATTGCCCAATATAATTCACCCCTCCACTTT. This chain links TRBV2 with TRBJ1-6, with D uncertain. CDR3 size: 18 residues. The germline CDR1 and CDR2 sequences are SNHLY and FYNNEI. V was clipped by 4 bases and J by 4 bases, with 20 bases between them.

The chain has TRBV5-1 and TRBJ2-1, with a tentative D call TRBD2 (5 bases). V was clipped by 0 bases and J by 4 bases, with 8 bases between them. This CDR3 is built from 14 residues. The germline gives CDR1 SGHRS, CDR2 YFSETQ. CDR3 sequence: CASSLGWTYNEQFF. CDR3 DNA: TGCGCCAGCAGCTTGGGGTGGACTTACAATGAGCAGTTCTTC.

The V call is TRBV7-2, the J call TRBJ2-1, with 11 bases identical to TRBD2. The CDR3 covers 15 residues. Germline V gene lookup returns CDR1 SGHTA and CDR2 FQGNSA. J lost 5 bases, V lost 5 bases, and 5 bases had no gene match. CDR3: CASSRGTSGNNEQFF. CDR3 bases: TGTGCCAGCAGCCGCGGGACTAGCGGAAACAATGAGCAGTTCTTC.

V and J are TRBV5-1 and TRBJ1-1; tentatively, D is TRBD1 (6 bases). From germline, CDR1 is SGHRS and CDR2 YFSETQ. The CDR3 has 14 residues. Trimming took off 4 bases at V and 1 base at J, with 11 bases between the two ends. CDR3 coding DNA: TGCGCCAGCAGCCTGGACAGTTCGAACACTGAAGCTTTCTTT. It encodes CASSLDSSNTEAFF.